This passage covers 14 T cell receptor beta chains from one sample sequenced in a study of shared T cell receptors in the human thymus. Measured with immunoSEQ multiplex PCR; TCRdb has only the in-frame clones, and not every one. The sample records some 760,000 clones, roughly 88% being singletons. The same sample was also studied in work on human thymus T cells.

Sequencing was carried out using thymocytes. The receptors shown here come from a girl less than two years old with a congenital heart defect.

V usage is TRBV5-6 and J usage is TRBJ1-1; no reliable D call. Germline V gene sequence: CDR1 SGHDT, CDR2 YYEEEE. V lost 4 bases, J lost 3 bases, and 13 bases lay in between. The CDR3 loop spans 14 amino acids. The CDR3 sequence: CASSPTTAYTEAFF. The CDR3 nucleotides read TGTGCCAGCAGCCCCACGACTGCTTACACTGAAGCTTTCTTT.

The CDR3 DNA follows: TGCGCCAGCAGCTTGGTTGCGGGCGCGAACACTGAAGCTTTCTTT. Translating it yields CASSLVAGANTEAFF. The rearrangement joins TRBV5-1 to TRBJ1-1; D unresolved. V lost 0 bases and J 1 base, leaving 10 bases between the germline ends. Looked up from germline, CDR1 is SGHRS and CDR2 is YFSETQ. This CDR3 contains 15 residues.

V and J are TRBV6-4 and TRBJ2-1; no firm D call. The CDR3 is 12 residues long. In germline, CDR1 is MRHNA, CDR2 SNTAGT. The V gene lost 2 bases and the J gene lost 5 bases, with 4 bases spanning the gap. The CDR3 loop is CASSDPNNEQFF. The CDR3 DNA reads TGTGCCAGCAGTGACCCTAACAATGAGCAGTTCTTC.

The V gene is TRBV14, the J gene TRBJ1-2; 7 nucleotides line up with TRBD1. The CDR3 length is 17 residues. With 2 bases clipped from V and 3 bases from J, the junction kept 12 bases outside the gene matches. Germline-derived CDR1 and CDR2 are SGHDN and FVKESK. In DNA form, the CDR3 reads TGTGCCAGCAGCCAATTCGCCTTGGGACAGACCCACTATGGCTACACCTTC. It translates to CASSQFALGQTHYGYTF.

Only a few counts were recorded for this clone. This sequence joins TRBV15 and TRBJ1-5; D gene unclear. The CDR3 totals 17 residues. The ends were cut back, 0 bases at V and 5 bases at J, with 17 bases in the middle. CDR1 and CDR2 (germline): LNHNV, YYDKDF (reference sequence). The DNA for the CDR3 is TGTGCCACCAGCAGAGATCTCAGGTTAGGATTTCATCAGCCCCAGCATTTT. Its protein product is CATSRDLRLGFHQPQHF. The full variable domain, its missing parts supplied by reference TRBV15 and TRBJ1-5, is DAMVIQNPRYQVTQFGKPVTLSCSQTLNHNVMYWYQQKSSQAPKLLFHYYDKDFNNEADTPDNFQSRRPNTSFCFLDIRSPGLGDTAMYLCATSRDLRLGFHQPQHFGDGTRLSIL.

V is TRBV19 and J is TRBJ1-2, with 9 bases that match TRBD1. Germline CDR1 is LNHDA and CDR2 is SQIVND (reference sequence). With V trimmed by 4 bases and J by 5 bases, 20 bases remained unmatched. This CDR3 has 19 amino acids. Here the CDR3 reads CASSTGQGTTDSSRYGYTF. The CDR3 DNA reads as TGTGCCAGTAGTACAGGACAGGGGACGACAGATTCATCGAGGTATGGCTACACCTTC.

V gene TRBV25-1 combines with J gene TRBJ2-5; D call uncertain. The better agreement between TRBJ2-7 and the DNA end casts doubt on the J call. Germline V gene lookup returns CDR1 MGHDK and CDR2 SYGVNS. The CDR3 is 11 amino acids. DNA for the CDR3: TGTGCCAGCAGTGAGATCTACGAGCAGTACTTC. This sequence encodes CASSEIYEQYF.

This clone was seen more than once but under ten times. The J gene is TRBJ2-1, the V gene TRBV2; 7 bases are a match to TRBD1. Germline V CDR1 and CDR2: SNHLY, FYNNEI. V shed 6 bases, J shed 4 bases, and the junction held 6 bases outside the gene matches. This CDR3 contains 14 residues. CDR3 sequence reads: CASSPRGHYNEQFF. The DNA for the CDR3 is TGTGCCAGCAGCCCAAGGGGGCATTACAATGAGCAGTTCTTC.

The chain couples TRBV5-1 to TRBJ2-5; 10 positions match TRBD1. This CDR3 is 15 amino acids long. Losses at the gene ends were 4 bases for V and 6 bases for J; bases not matched to a gene: 9. CDR1 and CDR2 from the germline V gene are SGHRS and YFSETQ. The CDR3 here is CASSHSRDRGQTQYF. Written as DNA, the CDR3 is TGCGCCAGCAGCCACAGCCGGGACAGGGGCCAGACCCAGTACTTC.

The DNA of the CDR3 is TGTGCCAGCACCACGGGGGGAGTATGCACTGAAGCTTTCTTT. Encoded protein: CASTTGGVCTEAFF. The chain is built from TRBV28 and TRBJ1-1, with a weak D call TRBD1 (5 bases). CDR1 and CDR2 (germline): MDHEN, SYDVKM. Trimming removed 7 bases from V and 4 bases from J, with 16 bases in between. The CDR3 has 14 residues.

The J gene is TRBJ1-2, the V gene TRBV7-2; D call uncertain. The germline V gene encodes CDR1 SGHTA and CDR2 FQGNSA. The CDR3 spans 17 residues. The V gene lost 1 base and the J gene lost 1 base, with 16 bases spanning the gap. The DNA of the CDR3 is TGTGCCAGCAGCTTAGTGGCAGGCACCGTTTATAACTATGGCTACACCTTC. Encoded protein: CASSLVAGTVYNYGYTF.

The chain links TRBV9 to TRBJ1-4, with D perhaps TRBD1 (5 bases). Trimming took 4 bases from V and 7 from J, leaving 17 bases between them. CDR1 and CDR2 from the germline V gene are SGDLS and YYNGEE. CDR3 size: 15 residues. CDR3 nucleotides: TGTGCCAGCAGCCCAACGACAGTCGGGGGTGAAAAACTGTTTTTT. Protein: CASSPTTVGGEKLFF.

J is TRBJ1-2 and V is TRBV25-1; possible D gene TRBD1, 6 bases. The germline gives CDR1 MGHDK, CDR2 SYGVNS. V lost 2 bases and J lost 4, with 20 bases in between. The CDR3 totals 17 residues. The CDR3 nucleotides read TGTGCCAGCAGTGAAGCCGGGACATCCATGGGCGGCTATGGCTACACCTTC. It translates to CASSEAGTSMGGYGYTF.

This clone was recorded once. The rearrangement uses TRBV6-5 and TRBJ2-5; TRBD2 matches at 8 bases. CDR3 length: 14 amino acids. Germline V gives CDR1 MNHEY, CDR2 SVGAGI. The trim removed 7 bases at V and 7 bases at J, leaving 11 bases unmatched. CDR3 sequence: CASKQRGQEPTQYF. Written as DNA, the CDR3 is TGTGCCAGCAAACAGCGGGGGCAGGAACCGACCCAGTACTTC.